This TCR beta chain was recovered during a study of shared clonotypes between healthy human individuals. The protocol was immunoSEQ multiplex PCR, while the TCRdb copy is restricted to in-frame clones and leaves out a portion. The table includes over 850,000 clones, roughly 74% detected once. Per germline, CDR1 SNHLY and CDR2 FYNNEI. There are 13 residues in the CDR3. V was trimmed by 8 bases and J by 1 base, leaving 11 bases between them. The sample was memory CD4+ T cells from PBMCs. Sample subset: CD45RA-negative fraction. The chain uses TRBV2 and TRBJ2-5; tentative D call: TRBD1 (8 bases). This TCR came from a man aged 18 to 29 in good health. Some clones in this sample may be carry-over from other donors' samples. The chain's CDR3 is CASHRGGQETQYF. CDR3 coding DNA: TGTGCCAGCCACAGGGGGGGCCAAGAGACCCAGTACTTC.